This T cell receptor (beta chain) was captured by sequencing in a study of OX40 agonist ivuxolimab in advanced cancers. Measured with immunoSEQ multiplex PCR; TCRdb has only the in-frame clones, and not every one. The table records about 49,000 clones, around 84% of them present only once. The source material was CD4+ or CD8+ T cells sorted from blood, sampled in a trial of the OX40 agonist ivuxolimab. This sequence originates from an adult with an advanced solid tumor such as melanoma, head and neck, liver or kidney cancer.

The CDR3 coding sequence is TGTGCCACCAAAACCGGGACAGGGAATACGAACACCGGGGAGCTGTTTTTT. It codes for CATKTGTGNTNTGELFF. This rearrangement joins TRBV7-8 to TRBJ2-2, with 9 bases lining up with TRBD1. The germline V gene has CDR1 SGHVS and CDR2 FQNEAQ. The J segment lost 0 bases and the V segment lost 10 bases, leaving 12 bases of the junction unmatched. The CDR3 length is 17 residues.